This entry is about one TCR beta chain. The data stem from a study of control samples from healthy donors and cancer patients. With 0 bases clipped from V and 6 bases from J, the junction kept 6 bases outside the gene matches. The CDR3 covers 16 residues. Germline V gene lookup returns CDR1 MNHEY and CDR2 SVGAGI. Data came from immunoSEQ multiplex PCR; TCRdb stores just in-frame clones and leaves some out. The table records approximately 100,000 clones, around 89% of them present only once. Sequencing used PBMCs. The source of this sequence is a man aged 55 to 70 with lung cancer. J is TRBJ2-1 and V is TRBV6-5; TRBD2 matches 9 bases. Written as DNA, the CDR3 is TGTGCCAGCAGTTACTCGCCAGCGGGGGGCACCAATGAGCAGTTCTTC. It translates to CASSYSPAGGTNEQFF.